Listed below are T cell receptor beta chains from one sample, sequenced in a study of cytomegalovirus exposure and HLA in healthy donors. TCRdb's copy holds only in-frame clones and misses some; the assay was immunoSEQ multiplex PCR. The sample has 100,000 to 150,000 clones, 17% seen once. The sequenced sample was PBMCs. The receptors derive from a female donor in good health and CMV-seropositive. Both conserved end residues are part of each CDR3. Part of the rows lack a size; the others show once, few, many or a class for expanded clones.

v_gene: TRBV5-6
j_gene: TRBJ1-1
abundance: few
CDR3aa: CASSLGLQGTEAFF

v_gene: TRBV30
j_gene: TRBJ1-5
abundance: few
CDR3aa: CAWSVGQGLSNQPQHF

v_gene: TRBV7-9
j_gene: TRBJ2-7
abundance: -
CDR3aa: CASSLEVRGLAGREQYF

v_gene: TRBV28
j_gene: TRBJ1-4
abundance: few
CDR3aa: CASRAQNEKLFF

v_gene: TRBV7-8
j_gene: TRBJ2-3
abundance: few
CDR3aa: CASSSNRVGYTDTQYF

v_gene: TRBV5-4
j_gene: TRBJ1-1
abundance: -
CDR3aa: CASSPGGAGNTEAFF

v_gene: TRBV6-1
j_gene: TRBJ2-5
abundance: -
CDR3aa: CASSGPLTGFQETQYF

v_gene: TRBV7-9
j_gene: TRBJ1-2
abundance: few
CDR3aa: CASSPDRGIGYTF

v_gene: TRBV30
j_gene: TRBJ1-1
abundance: few
CDR3aa: CAWSVSRGIFMNTEAFF

v_gene: TRBV4-3
j_gene: TRBJ2-3
abundance: few
CDR3aa: CASSQETGGARVTDTQYF

v_gene: TRBV29-1
j_gene: TRBJ2-6
abundance: -
CDR3aa: CSVDWLPNPPSGRGAGANVLTF

v_gene: TRBV23-1
j_gene: TRBJ2-7
abundance: few
CDR3aa: CASSRMENAYEQYF

v_gene: TRBV4-1
j_gene: TRBJ2-5
abundance: -
CDR3aa: CASSQDDRPSETQYF

v_gene: TRBV18
j_gene: TRBJ2-3
abundance: few
CDR3aa: CASSPRPGAQGTQYF

v_gene: TRBV6-5
j_gene: TRBJ2-1
abundance: -
CDR3aa: CASNDRPTGGDQFF

v_gene: TRBV5-8
j_gene: TRBJ2-7
abundance: few
CDR3aa: CASSLRTGYEQYF

v_gene: TRBV2
j_gene: TRBJ2-2
abundance: few
CDR3aa: CASTQLGQGSGELFF

v_gene: TRBV2
j_gene: TRBJ1-5
abundance: -
CDR3aa: CASSLQGEMNQPQHF

v_gene: TRBV25-1
j_gene: TRBJ1-4
abundance: -
CDR3aa: CASSEYGLGQGNEKLFF

v_gene: TRBV10-3
j_gene: TRBJ2-2
abundance: -
CDR3aa: CAISRTGVGREGNTGELFF

v_gene: TRBV28
j_gene: TRBJ2-1
abundance: -
CDR3aa: CASSLSSGLAGGPRNEQFF

v_gene: TRBV29-1
j_gene: TRBJ1-2
abundance: -
CDR3aa: CSVEEKVAGLWGGYTF

v_gene: TRBV5-1
j_gene: TRBJ1-4
abundance: -
CDR3aa: CASSPTGGPNEKLFF

v_gene: TRBV4-3
j_gene: TRBJ2-1
abundance: -
CDR3aa: CASSQTSGSYNEQFF

v_gene: TRBV29-1
j_gene: TRBJ2-5
abundance: few
CDR3aa: CSTGRQETQYF

v_gene: TRBV5-3
j_gene: TRBJ2-7
abundance: -
CDR3aa: CARRTSGTHEQYF

v_gene: TRBV9
j_gene: TRBJ2-7
abundance: few
CDR3aa: CASSPRDRNYEQYF

v_gene: TRBV6-6
j_gene: TRBJ2-7
abundance: many
CDR3aa: CASTGLVYEQYF

v_gene: TRBV12-5
j_gene: TRBJ2-3
abundance: -
CDR3aa: CASGLAPGKSEGTQYF

v_gene: TRBV7-9
j_gene: TRBJ2-7
abundance: -
CDR3aa: CASSPQSGQVISYEQYF

v_gene: TRBV7-8
j_gene: TRBJ2-7
abundance: -
CDR3aa: CASSWSHSSYEQYF

v_gene: TRBV18
j_gene: TRBJ1-1
abundance: few
CDR3aa: CASSPYGGSINTEAFF